The source of this TCR beta chain is a study of cytomegalovirus exposure and HLA in healthy donors. The PCR employed 60 Vbeta primers together with 13 Jbeta primers. Method: immunoSEQ multiplex PCR; TCRdb's copy keeps in-frame clones and lacks some. This repertoire shows tens of thousands of clones, 67% found once; its top ten account for around 7%. CDR3 size: 14 residues. The germline V gene has CDR1 GTSNPN and CDR2 SVGIG (reference sequence). V lost 2 bases and J lost 7; bases outside the gene matches: 7. This clonotype was sampled from a woman between 45 and 60 years old in good health and CMV-seropositive. Sequencing used PBMCs. The gene calls are TRBV30 and TRBJ2-2; 7 bases are a match to TRBD1. CDR3: CAWSMRGQGGELFF. The DNA for the CDR3 is TGTGCCTGGAGTATGAGGGGGCAGGGCGGGGAGCTGTTTTTT.